The clone carrying this TCR beta chain was recorded once. The data were taken from a study of blood T cell repertoires in COVID-19. On the study more broadly: T cells, B-cell-depleted T cells, or PBMCs supplied cDNA or gDNA.

Libraries were prepared by immunoSEQ multiplex PCR; TCRdb keeps only in-frame clonotypes and omits some of them. This sample has 200,000 or so clones, with approximately 81% found just once. Per the germline V gene, CDR1 is MGHRA and CDR2 is YSYEKL. V gave up 6 bases and J gave up 6 bases; unmatched junction bases: 9. This CDR3 is 15 amino acids long. Sequencing was carried out using peripheral blood. V usage is TRBV4-1 and J usage is TRBJ1-3, with 9 bases fitting TRBD1. The source is a woman between 55 and 75 years old who had recovered from COVID-19. The CDR3 is CASRQPGQGENTIYF. The CDR3 DNA reads TGCGCCAGCAGACAACCGGGACAGGGCGAAAACACCATATATTTT.